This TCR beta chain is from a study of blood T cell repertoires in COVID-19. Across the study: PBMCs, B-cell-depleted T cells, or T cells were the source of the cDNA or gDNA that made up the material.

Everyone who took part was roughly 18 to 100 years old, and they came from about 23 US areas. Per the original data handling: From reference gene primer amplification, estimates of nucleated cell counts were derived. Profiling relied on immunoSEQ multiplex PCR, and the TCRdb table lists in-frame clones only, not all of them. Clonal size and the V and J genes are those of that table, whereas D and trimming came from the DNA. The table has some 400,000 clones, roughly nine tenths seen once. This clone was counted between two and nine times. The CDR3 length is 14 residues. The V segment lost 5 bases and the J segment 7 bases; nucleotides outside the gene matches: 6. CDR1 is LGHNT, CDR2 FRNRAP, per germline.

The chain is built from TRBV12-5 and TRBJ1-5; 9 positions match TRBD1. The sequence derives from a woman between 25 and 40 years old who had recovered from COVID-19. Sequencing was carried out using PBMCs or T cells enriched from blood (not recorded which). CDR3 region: CASGLGQGVQPQHF. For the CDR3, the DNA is TGTGCTAGTGGTCTGGGACAGGGAGTACAGCCCCAGCATTTT.